These 25 T cell receptor beta chains were all obtained from the same sample, sequenced in a study of blood T cell repertoires in COVID-19. Clones were read by immunoSEQ multiplex PCR, and TCRdb kept only the in-frame ones, dropping some. There are about 240,000 clones in the sample; around 90% occur only once, and 0.9% to 1% lies in the top ten. The specimen was peripheral blood. These TCRs come from a woman aged 40 to 50 who had recovered from COVID-19.

The chain carries TRBV13 and TRBJ2-1, with D perhaps TRBD2 (5 bases). Germline loops: CDR1 PRHDT, CDR2 FYEKMQ (reference sequence). Trimming took 2 bases from V and 6 from J, leaving 8 bases between them. This CDR3 has 13 residues. The CDR3 is CASSLREGNEQFF. CDR3 DNA: TGTGCCAGCAGCTTACGGGAAGGCAATGAGCAGTTCTTC. The complete variable domain, with remaining parts taken from reference TRBV13 and TRBJ2-1, reads AAGVIQSPRHLIKEKRETATLKCYPIPRHDTVYWYQQGPGQDPQFLISFYEKMQSDKGSIPDRFSAQQFSDYHSELNMSSLELGDSALYFCASSLREGNEQFFGPGTRLTVL.

DNA for the CDR3: TGCAGTGCTAGTCGGTCGCCGAGCTCCTACAATGAGCAGTTCTTC. Its translation: CSASRSPSSYNEQFF. The chain has TRBV20-1 and TRBJ2-1, with no clear D. V was shortened by 3 bases and J by 0 bases, with 12 bases between the two germline ends. This CDR3 comprises 15 residues. Germline loops: CDR1 DFQATT, CDR2 SNEGSKA (reference sequence).

The gene calls are TRBV28 and TRBJ1-4; possibly TRBD1 for D (6 bases). Trimming left V 6 bases short and J 7 bases short, with 18 bases between. Per germline, CDR1 MDHEN and CDR2 SYDVKM. The CDR3 spans 15 residues. DNA of the CDR3: TGTGCCAGCAGCCAAGGGGGTCGGGGCCCTGAAAAACTGTTTTTT. Translating gives CASSQGGRGPEKLFF.

This rearrangement joins TRBV5-5 to TRBJ2-1; the match to TRBD2 covers 8 bases. The CDR3 has 15 amino acids. Germline CDR1 SGHKS, CDR2 YYEKEE (reference sequence). Trimming took 4 bases from V and 5 from J; bases not matched to a gene: 8. CDR3: CASSGPGTSHNEQFF. The CDR3 bases are TGTGCCAGCAGCGGCCCCGGGACTAGTCACAATGAGCAGTTCTTC.

The V call is TRBV3-1 (or the pseudogene TRBV3-2), the J call TRBJ2-7; 12 bases are shared with TRBD2. The CDR3 covers 16 residues. The germline CDR1 and CDR2 sequences are LGHDT and YNNKEL (reference sequence). V shed 2 bases, J shed 6 bases, and the junction held 8 bases outside the gene matches. CDR3 bases: TGTGCCAGCAGCCAACTTGGACTAGCGGGAACTCGCGAGCAGTACTTC. Amino acids: CASSQLGLAGTREQYF.

The rearrangement links TRBV5-6 to TRBJ1-2, with 10 positions matching TRBD1. After removal of 2 bases from V and 4 bases from J, the junction contained 5 bases not matched to a gene. Germline values: CDR1 SGHDT, CDR2 YYEEEE. The CDR3 runs to 15 residues. Here the CDR3 DNA reads TGTGCCAGCAGCTTCGGACAGGGGGTCCCCTATGGCTACACCTTC. This codes for CASSFGQGVPYGYTF.

V is TRBV28 and J is TRBJ1-1, with 9 bases identical to TRBD1. The germline V gene has CDR1 MDHEN and CDR2 SYDVKM. J was trimmed by 2 bases and V by 4 bases; bases with no gene match: 5. The CDR3 is made up of 15 amino acids. CDR3 amino acids: CASSSSTGGNTEAFF. CDR3 in DNA: TGTGCCAGCAGTTCCTCGACAGGGGGAAACACTGAAGCTTTCTTT.

This clone came up once. This chain links TRBV7-8 with TRBJ1-4; TRBD1 matches at 8 bases. There are 15 residues in the CDR3. Germline V gene lookup returns CDR1 SGHVS and CDR2 FQNEAQ. V lost 5 bases, J lost 7 bases, and 9 bases stayed unmatched. The DNA of the CDR3 is TGTGCCAGCAGCCTCCAGGGGGCGCCGGGTGAAAAACTGTTTTTT. Encoded protein: CASSLQGAPGEKLFF.

This clone was counted once. In DNA, the CDR3 is TGTGCCAGCAAGGGCGGGAGTGTACGGAATGAGCAGTTCTTC. It codes for CASKGGSVRNEQFF. V is TRBV3-1 (or the pseudogene TRBV3-2) and J is TRBJ2-1, with TRBD2 identical over 7 bases. Germline loops: CDR1 LGHDT, CDR2 YNNKEL (reference sequence). V lost 7 bases, J lost 7 bases, and 10 bases stayed unmatched. This CDR3 comprises 14 residues.

This chain joins TRBV5-6 and TRBJ1-5; D is ambiguous. The CDR3 runs to 16 residues. V lost 1 base and J lost 3, with 14 bases in between. Germline-derived CDR1 and CDR2 are SGHDT and YYEEEE. CDR3 sequence reads: CASSLLGGPANQPQHF. As DNA, the CDR3 is TGTGCCAGCAGCTTGTTGGGAGGACCAGCCAATCAGCCCCAGCATTTT.

DNA of the CDR3: TGCGCCAGCGGACCCAGGGGGCGCAACACTGAAGCTTTCTTT. Its translation is CASGPRGRNTEAFF. The rearrangement uses TRBV10-2 and TRBJ1-1, with TRBD1 identical over 8 bases. With 8 bases clipped from V and 2 bases from J, the junction kept 7 bases outside the gene matches. Germline V CDR1 and CDR2: WSHSY, SAAADI. The CDR3 spans 14 residues.

J is TRBJ1-2 and V is TRBV18; TRBD1 aligns across 7 bases. CDR1 is KGHSH and CDR2 is LQKENI in the germline V gene. The CDR3 is 17 residues long. The V gene end was trimmed by 6 bases and the J gene end by 3 bases; junction bases not matched to a gene: 16. The DNA of the CDR3 is TGTGCCAGCTCGCTAAGCGGGGGACAGCCCCAGCACTATGGCTACACCTTC. This gives the protein CASSLSGGQPQHYGYTF.

V and J are TRBV18 and TRBJ2-3, with 8 bases identical to TRBD2. The CDR3 has 15 amino acids. In germline, CDR1 is KGHSH, CDR2 LQKENI. The V segment lost 3 bases and the J segment 6 bases; nucleotides outside the gene matches: 8. In DNA form, the CDR3 reads TGTGCCAGCTCACCGTCCGGGGGGGCTGGGGATACGCAGTATTTT. Translating it yields CASSPSGGAGDTQYF.

The chain employs TRBV29-1 and TRBJ2-3; D call uncertain. V dropped 4 bases and J dropped 10 bases, with 6 bases sitting between them. Germline CDR1 and CDR2: SQVTM and ANQGSEA. This CDR3 is 9 amino acids long. The CDR3 nucleotides are TGCAGCGTTGGGCCGTCGCAGTATTTT. Translating it yields CSVGPSQYF.

J is TRBJ1-3 and V is TRBV11-2; a weak D match, TRBD1 (5 bases). The CDR3 is 15 amino acids. The V gene's germline CDR1 is SGHAT and CDR2 FQNNGV. V was pared by 5 bases and J by 0 bases, with 11 bases between. For the CDR3, the DNA is TGTGCCAGCAGCCCCCGGGGGAGCTCTGGAAACACCATATATTTT. This gives the protein CASSPRGSSGNTIYF. The full variable domain, in which reference TRBV11-2 and TRBJ1-3 provide the parts outside the CDR3, is EAGVAQSPRYKIIEKRQSVAFWCNPISGHATLYWYQQILGQGPKLLIQFQNNGVVDDSQLPKDRFSAERLKGVDSTLKIQPAKLEDSAVYLCASSPRGSSGNTIYFGEGSWLTVV.

The chain uses TRBV27 and TRBJ1-4; TRBD1 is a possible D gene (6 bases). There are 14 residues in the CDR3. The V and J ends lost 6 bases and 8 bases respectively, with 16 bases between them. Looked up from germline, CDR1 is MNHEY and CDR2 is SMNVEV (reference sequence). The CDR3 is CASSRRGAREKLFF. The CDR3 bases are TGTGCCAGCAGCCGCCGGGGGGCTCGGGAAAAACTGTTTTTT.

This clone was detected once. The V gene is TRBV28, the J gene TRBJ2-7; possible D gene TRBD1, 5 bases. CDR3 size: 15 residues. Germline assignment: CDR1 MDHEN and CDR2 SYDVKM. Trimming shortened V by 0 bases and J by 3 bases, and 12 bases separated the two germline ends. Written as DNA, the CDR3 is TGTGCCAGCAGTTTATGGGGCAGGGCGAACTACGAGCAGTACTTC. Encoded protein: CASSLWGRANYEQYF.

V and J are TRBV7-2 and TRBJ2-7; 16 nucleotides line up with TRBD2. CDR1 is SGHTA and CDR2 is FQGNSA in the germline V gene. Trimming removed 5 bases from V and 7 bases from J; junction bases left unmatched: 11. This CDR3 contains 17 residues. The CDR3 reads CASSLGTSGRARWEQYF. The CDR3 DNA is TGTGCCAGCAGCCTAGGGACTAGCGGGAGGGCCAGGTGGGAGCAGTACTTC.

This sequence joins TRBV6-4 and TRBJ2-1; 11 positions match TRBD1. This CDR3 spans 18 amino acids. Germline CDR1 is MRHNA and CDR2 is SNTAGT. V shed 7 bases and J 2 bases; nucleotides not matched to a gene: 13. Here the CDR3 reads CASTQTVGGQGAYNEQFF. CDR3 coding DNA: TGTGCCAGCACCCAGACGGTGGGGGGACAGGGGGCCTACAATGAGCAGTTCTTC.

V is TRBV24-1 and J is TRBJ2-1, with 7 bases lining up with TRBD1. There are 15 residues in the CDR3. J gave up 8 bases and V 1 base, and 7 bases lay outside the gene matches. The germline V gene has CDR1 KGHDR and CDR2 SFDVKD. The CDR3 region is CATSDLVTGVHEQFF. The CDR3 DNA reads as TGTGCCACCAGTGATTTAGTTACAGGGGTCCATGAGCAGTTCTTC.

The CDR3 loop reads CASSRQTGGGYNEQFF. DNA of the CDR3: TGTGCCAGCAGCCGCCAGACAGGGGGCGGGTACAATGAGCAGTTCTTC. V and J are TRBV3-1 (or the pseudogene TRBV3-2) and TRBJ2-1; 10 bases align to TRBD1. Trimming removed 4 bases from V and 4 bases from J; junction bases left unmatched: 7. The CDR3 spans 16 residues. Per germline, CDR1 LGHDT and CDR2 YNNKEL (reference sequence).

The J gene is TRBJ1-2, the V gene TRBV9; D uncertain. Germline V CDR1 and CDR2: SGDLS, YYNGEE. V lost 4 bases to trimming and J lost 0 bases, with 10 bases between them. There are 14 residues in the CDR3. The CDR3 coding sequence is TGTGCCAGCAGCCCACCGCGGACTAACTATGGCTACACCTTC. Translated: CASSPPRTNYGYTF.

The chain combines TRBV30 with TRBJ1-4, with unresolved D. Per the germline V gene, CDR1 is GTSNPN and CDR2 is SVGIG (reference sequence). This CDR3 spans 12 amino acids. V gave up 6 bases and J gave up 7 bases, with 12 bases separating them. CDR3 DNA sequence: TGTGCCTGCGTAACCGGGAGTGAAAAACTGTTTTTT. Protein: CACVTGSEKLFF.

The sample holds one count of this clone. This chain uses TRBV30 with TRBJ1-6; 11 bases line up with TRBD1. The CDR3 covers 17 residues. In germline, CDR1 is GTSNPN, CDR2 SVGIG (reference sequence). After removal of 2 bases from V and 1 base from J, the junction contained 4 bases not matched to a gene. The CDR3 region is CAWSRGTGGSYNSPLHF. In DNA form, the CDR3 reads TGTGCCTGGAGTAGGGGGACAGGGGGTTCCTATAATTCACCCCTCCACTTT.

The gene calls are TRBV19 and TRBJ2-5, with a possible D match to TRBD1 (5 bases). CDR3 size: 14 residues. The V end lost 7 bases, the J end lost 2 bases, and 14 bases lay between the germline ends. Germline lookup yields CDR1 LNHDA and CDR2 SQIVND (reference sequence). The CDR3 DNA reads as TGTGCCAGTACGTCAGGGTCCCAGCAAGAGACCCAGTACTTC. The encoded protein is CASTSGSQQETQYF. Full variable domain (outside the CDR3, taken from reference TRBV19 and TRBJ2-5): DGGITQSPKYLFRKEGQNVTLSCEQNLNHDAMYWYRQDPGQGLRLIYYSQIVNDFQKGDIAEGYSVSREKKESFPLTVTSAQKNPTAFYLCASTSGSQQETQYFGPGTRLLVL.